This T cell receptor beta chain originates from a study of Ad26.COV2.S vaccination and SARS-CoV-2 variants (dated by TCRdb to the early 2020s). For the study in its entirety: Donors in the vaccine arm were drawn from COV1001, a multicentre, randomized, double-blind, placebo-controlled phase I-IIa trial testing Ad26.COV2.S in healthy adults. Sequencing of the TCRbeta repertoire served to evaluate the specificity and breadth of SARS-CoV-2-reactive T cell receptors following Ad26.COV2.S vaccination. Ad26.COV2.S was administered intramuscularly at 5 x 10^10 or 1 x 10^11 viral particles, either as a single shot or as two shots given 56 days apart. Investigators remained blinded to trial group allocation during experiments and outcome assessment. A total of some 30 samples were included in the TCR-sequenced set, comprising around 19 Ad26.COV2.S vaccine recipients, 5 placebo recipients and 8 SARS-CoV-2 convalescent individuals. Participants in the trial were split at random into five groups of five each, receiving low-dose or high-dose Ad26.COV2.S once or twice, or else placebo on both occasions.

Explained via the paper, the treatment or condition label denotes: 19 received Ad26.COV2.S at low or high dose, single or two shots; several received placebo; per-sample allocation not given. For vaccine and placebo recipients, repertoires were sequenced using samples collected on day 63 after the first injection. Cohort 1b enrolled 20 to 30 adults aged 18-55 years at a single site in Boston, USA, between 29 July and 7 August 2020. Ad26.COV2.S was a replication-incompetent adenovirus type 26 vector expressing a prefusion-stabilized SARS-CoV-2 spike protein from the original Wuhan strain. The junction shows trimming of 2 bases on V and 7 bases on J, plus 21 bases between the germline ends. From the cysteine through the phenylalanine, the CDR3 covers 17 amino acids. Only the CDR3 portion is preserved as DNA: 51 bases, with reading frame beginning at the first base. What the study reported, not specific to this receptor: Substantial breadth of spike-specific CD8+ and CD4+ T cell responses was reported after vaccination. Non-spike TCR breadth was comparable between vaccine and placebo recipients, consistent with the vaccine containing only spike. According to the authors, total T cell responses may have been underestimated by the TCR breadth and depth analyses. The study was not powered for comparison of responses between vaccine doses or regimens. Spike-specific TCR breadth was higher in Ad26.COV2.S recipients than in placebo recipients (P = 0.0014).

Regarding this clone: This clone's antigen is unknown. No much larger clone exists at a distance of one base, and base qualities are not known.

The immunoSEQ Assay was the method used to sequence TCRbeta CDR3 regions. After extraction, genomic DNA underwent amplification by bias-controlled multiplex PCR, followed by high-throughput sequencing. In the source study's methods: To quantify the absolute abundance of every unique TCRbeta CDR3 region, sequences were collapsed and filtered. Usable DNA was measured by amplifying reference genes present in all nucleated cells, and TCRbeta template counts were normalized to that usable DNA to estimate T cell fraction. Repertoire TCRs were annotated as SARS-CoV-2-specific by exact matching of V gene, CDR3 amino acid sequence and J gene to a known reactive TCR set. MIRA supplied the reference SARS-CoV-2 TCR set, which was filtered for enrichment in COVID-19-positive ImmuneCODE repertoires so that public or cross-reactive TCRs were removed. Using the MIRA antigens, annotated TCRs were further analysed by specific ORF or by position within an ORF. Breadth was defined as annotated unique rearrangements over total unique productive rearrangements; depth was the summed frequency of those rearrangements. TCR breadth was compared between groups using two-sided Wilcoxon rank-sum tests. The table was pulled from immuneACCESS by TCRdb, which kept in-frame rearrangements only. Such tables lose some clones; where checked, under half of the loss comes from unresolved V genes, and the rest has no known cause. V, J and clone size were drawn from that table, and D and trimming were deduced from the DNA. The sample table shows roughly 380,000 clones, and roughly 84% are seen once. Together, the top ten hold roughly 3.6% of the sample.

The sample in question was peripheral blood, obtained in a trial of Ad26.COV2.S vaccine versus placebo. This chain joins TRBV23-1 to TRBJ2-1; the D segment cannot be called with confidence. TRBV23-1 is flagged as an ORF with uncertain function. The receptor was isolated from a person between 18 and 60 years old who received the Ad26.COV2.S COVID-19 vaccine or a placebo. This receptor has the CDR3 CASSQTSPTVHWNEQFF. In nucleotides, the sequence is TGCGCCAGCAGTCAAACCTCACCCACAGTCCACTGGAATGAGCAGTTCTTC.